Presented here are 6 T cell receptor beta chains from one specimen sequenced in a study of cytotoxic CD8 clonotypes in ibrutinib-treated CLL. Method: immunoSEQ multiplex PCR; TCRdb's copy keeps in-frame clones and lacks some. The table lists some 92,000 clones, roughly 80% of them singletons. The material was PBMCs, obtained after 24 months of ibrutinib treatment. The source is a human donor with chronic lymphocytic leukemia.

As regards this clone: The junction shows a germline mismatch at one end, possibly a read error. The chain combines TRBV7-7 with TRBJ2-1; D is perhaps TRBD1 (6 bases). CDR1 is SSHAT and CDR2 is FNYEAQ in the germline V gene (reference sequence). This CDR3 has 12 amino acids. In DNA form, the CDR3 reads TGTGCTAGCAGCAACCTAGGGGGTGAGCAGTTCTTC. Translation gives CASSNLGGEQFF.

The gene calls are TRBV7-3 and TRBJ1-6, with 7 bases matching TRBD1. The CDR3 is 15 residues long. With 5 bases clipped from V and 7 bases from J, the junction kept 8 bases outside the gene matches. Germline CDR1 and CDR2: SGHTA and FQGTGA. The CDR3 nucleotides read TGTGCCAGCAGCATCCGACAGGGCCCCAATTCACCCCTCCACTTT. The encoded protein is CASSIRQGPNSPLHF.

The rearrangement links TRBV7-2 to TRBJ2-7; D tentatively reads TRBD1 or TRBD2 (5 bases each). The germline gives CDR1 SGHTA, CDR2 FQGNSA. Between the trimmed V and J ends, which lost 5 bases and 6 bases, there was a span of 14 bases. This CDR3 contains 13 residues. The CDR3 loop is CASSRETRGEQYF. CDR3 in DNA: TGTGCCAGCAGCCGCGAAACTAGGGGCGAGCAGTACTTC.

The CDR3 protein is CASSEPADAYNEQFF. The CDR3, as DNA: TGTGCCAGCAGTGAACCAGCAGACGCCTACAATGAGCAGTTCTTC. The V call is TRBV2, the J call TRBJ2-1, with no clear D. The length of the CDR3 is 15 residues. Per the germline V gene, CDR1 is SNHLY and CDR2 is FYNNEI. V was clipped by 2 bases and J by 2 bases, with 10 bases between them.

The chain uses TRBV2 and TRBJ2-7; D might be TRBD2 (5 bases). CDR3 size: 15 residues. Germline V gives CDR1 SNHLY, CDR2 FYNNEI. Trimming cost V 2 bases and J 6 bases, with 17 bases left between them. DNA of the CDR3: TGTGCCAGCAGTGAATCCGGGATCTCCTACGGCGAGCAGTACTTC. Amino acid sequence: CASSESGISYGEQYF. The whole variable domain, filled in from reference TRBV2 and TRBJ2-7, reads EPEVTQTPSHQVTQMGQEVILRCVPISNHLYFYWYRQILGQKVEFLVSFYNNEISEKSEIFDDQFSVERPDGSNFTLKIRSTKLEDSAMYFCASSESGISYGEQYFGPGTRLTVT.

Here the CDR3 DNA reads TGTGCCAGCAGCCAAGAATGGGGGGCAAGCTCCTACAATGAGCAGTTCTTC. Translating it yields CASSQEWGASSYNEQFF. The chain links TRBV11-3 to TRBJ2-1; D may match TRBD1 or TRBD2 (6 bases each). Looked up from germline, CDR1 is SGHNT and CDR2 is YENEEA. V was trimmed by 5 bases and J by 0 bases, leaving 17 bases between them. The CDR3 covers 17 residues.